This T cell receptor (beta chain) appears in the sequencing data of a study of OX40 agonist ivuxolimab in advanced cancers. Turning to the study itself: Hepatocellular carcinoma, melanoma, renal cell or head and neck cancer occurred in dose-escalation patients.

Profiled with immunoSEQ multiplex PCR; TCRdb holds only in-frame clones, not every one. The sample gives about 16,000 clones, about 76% of which show up once; 12% is in the top ten. Enrollment shut out patients with autoimmune disease history or systemic immunosuppression. CDR1 is SEHNR, CDR2 FQNEAQ, per germline (reference sequence). The V and J ends lost 1 base and 1 base respectively, with 7 bases between them. CDR3 length: 14 residues. The source of this sequence is an adult with an advanced solid tumor such as melanoma, head and neck, liver or kidney cancer. This material consisted of CD4+ or CD8+ T cells sorted from blood, taken in a trial of the OX40 agonist ivuxolimab. The chain carries TRBV7-9 and TRBJ2-5; D gene ambiguous. Written as DNA, the CDR3 is TGTGCCAGCAGCTTAGTCGGCACCCAAGAGACCCAGTACTTC. Translation: CASSLVGTQETQYF.